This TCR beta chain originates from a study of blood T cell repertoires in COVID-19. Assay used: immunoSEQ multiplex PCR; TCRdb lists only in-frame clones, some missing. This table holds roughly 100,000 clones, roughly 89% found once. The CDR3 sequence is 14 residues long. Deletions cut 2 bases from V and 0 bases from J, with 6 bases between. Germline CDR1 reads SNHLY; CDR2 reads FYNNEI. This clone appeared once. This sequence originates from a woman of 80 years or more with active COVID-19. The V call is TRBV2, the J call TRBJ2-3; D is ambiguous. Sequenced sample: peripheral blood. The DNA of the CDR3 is TGTGCCAGCAGTGAACAGGTTAGCACAGATACGCAGTATTTT. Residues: CASSEQVSTDTQYF.